Described below is a single T cell receptor (beta chain) sequence and its context. The data were taken from a study of blood T cell repertoires in COVID-19. Study-wide context: Collection of acute and convalescent COVID-19 samples took place in the United States, Italy and Spain. T cells, B-cell-depleted T cells, or PBMCs provided the cDNA or gDNA that served as material.

In germline, CDR1 is MDHEN, CDR2 SYDVKM. The CDR3 is 16 amino acids. The trim removed 7 bases at V and 1 base at J, leaving 9 bases unmatched. Repertoires were generated with immunoSEQ multiplex PCR, while TCRdb's copy carries only in-frame clones and drops some. The table records about 110,000 clones, roughly 85% of them present only once. Material: peripheral blood. The V call is TRBV28, the J call TRBJ1-5; TRBD1 aligns across 8 bases. The origin of this receptor is a human donor in a cohort sampled during active COVID-19. The CDR3 spells CASTPAGGGSNQPQHF. The CDR3 DNA is TGTGCCAGCACCCCGGCAGGGGGCGGAAGCAATCAGCCCCAGCATTTT.